This TCR beta chain was captured in a study of cytomegalovirus exposure and HLA in healthy donors (dated by TCRdb to the late 2010s). In the study overall: An earlier analysis of some 600 of the donors reported approximately 260 Gb of sequence data and 117 million unique TCR beta sequences obtained from about 200 million T cells. In a later analysis, previously published TCR beta repertoires from about 640 donors were re-analyzed and high-resolution HLA genotyping was added so that TCR occurrence patterns could be studied. Across under 500 genotyped donors of the cohort, an average of roughly 250,000 unique TCR beta nucleotide sequences per donor were sequenced, and about a sixth of those sequences were non-productive. Of the 300 to 500 genotyped donors, 75% to 85% were placed in the genetic ancestry cluster associated with self-reported Caucasian donors. Using immunosequencing, the study profiled T cell repertoires from roughly 650 subjects and related those repertoires to cytomegalovirus serostatus. An earlier analysis of roughly 580 of the donors used high-throughput TCR beta sequencing to judge whether each TCR beta V gene segment behaved as functional or pseudogenic. Roughly 300 gigabases of sequencing data and around 85 million unique TCR sequences made up an early release that covered nearly 650 HLA-typed donors. A later genetic analysis took genome-wide SNP genotypes for about 55% of the 666 donors and used that subset as a discovery cohort. Several DR-DQ haplotypes were treated as single units for association and clustering because of strong linkage in the cohort. Along with the roughly 610-subject first cohort, a separate validation cohort of over 90 different subjects was used. Alongside the repertoire data, information on donor age, sex, ethnicity and CMV serostatus was compiled. The number of donors typed differed by locus, with roughly 620-630 for A, B, C, DRB1 and DQB1, around 520 for DQA1, 600 to 610 for DPA1, and 472 for DPB1. The study aimed to test whether signatures of past pathogen exposure could be identified by cataloging public T cell receptors. To predict cytomegalovirus infection status, the study combined high-throughput TCR immunosequencing, statistical association of individual TCRs with disease status, and machine learning. Rather than drawing on any new phenotypic data, the later analysis identified candidate immune exposures from TCR beta sequences and the way those sequences occurred across donors. All discovery cohort repertoires had been generated using a single sequencing platform. Class I and class II HLA loci were covered by the typing at four-digit resolution.

In regard to this clone: Its antigen remains undetermined. The sample holds no much larger clone one base away, and base qualities are not on file.

Beyond this particular receptor, the publication reports: The classifier was reported to diagnose cytomegalovirus status with high specificity and sensitivity in both the original and validation cohorts. Presence/absence analyses assumed roughly uniform sequencing depth across donors, an assumption that may not hold. While some public TCRs were present in many individuals, most TCR sequences turned up only very rarely across donors. Three of the identified cytomegalovirus-associated TCR beta chains were confirmed in vitro to be specific for cytomegalovirus antigens. A later analysis found that most CMV-associated TCR beta chains appeared HLA-restricted, with HLA associations seemingly driven largely by CMV exposure. The cohort was sequenced for TCR beta chains only, and without alpha or paired-chain data the features that could be detected were limited. Linkage disequilibrium might explain the correlated functional status among segregating V segments, but an unknown experimental factor could not be ruled out. At a false discovery rate of 0.05, a later analysis linked around 17,000 TCR beta sequences to specific HLA alleles. According to the authors, the approach could potentially be generalized to other disease states and immunological phenotypes. The 87-base-pair reads could not distinguish some IMGT-functional V segments, including TRBV6-2 and TRBV6-3, so those segments were excluded. Assigning TCR associations to individual alleles was difficult when HLA alleles, especially DR and DQ, strongly co-occurred. In a later analysis, several top co-occurrence clusters were reported to appear linked to parvovirus B19, influenza, CMV and Epstein-Barr virus. In a later genetic analysis, a missense DCLRE1C variant was associated with V-gene and J-gene trimming of TCR beta chains, and the association was replicated in an independent cohort. A later genetic analysis reported fewer N-insertions in productive TCRs among donors in an Asian-associated ancestry cluster than the roughly 720-donor mean. Broadly in line with IMGT annotations, most TCR beta V segments showed up in productive rearrangements about 87% or about 30% of the time in an earlier analysis of some 590 of the donors. CMV serostatus was the only immune exposure information available for the cohort. The study listed 150 to 200 TCR beta chains as associated with cytomegalovirus. A group of highly shared sequence variants was considered likely to be a technical artifact of the sequencing pipeline. Because counts were too low, 15 to 20 rarely observed V segments, including chromosome 9 orphons, were excluded from the earlier analysis of under 650 of the donors. Because HLA typing was unavailable for some donors at each locus, only the typed subset was used in association tests. A further reported finding was that TCR beta sequences accurately predicted the HLA-A and HLA-B alleles for most subjects in the first cohort. Compared with equally common non-associated chains, HLA-associated TCR beta chains in a later analysis were more clonally expanded and had lower generation probabilities. According to a later analysis, TCR association rates differed among HLA loci, with DRB1 alleles showing the most associated TCRs and HLA-C alleles showing the fewest.

Measured from the cysteine to the phenylalanine, the CDR3 is 14 residues long. Just the 42-base CDR3 DNA is kept, in frame starting at base 1. Between the V and J ends, shortened by 2 bases and 5 bases respectively, the junction contains 12 bases. CDR1 and CDR2 were assigned from the germline V gene (reference sequence) as MNHNY and SVGAGI. In total, around 600 healthy bone marrow donors made up the cohort. All cohort members were sampled while nominally healthy, although unrecorded immune exposures were likely present. The donor tested CMV seronegative and was one of the 352 seronegative cohort members. Each donor provided a peripheral blood sample, and peripheral blood mononuclear cells were used for TCR beta sequencing. The Qiagen DNeasy Blood Extraction Kit was used to extract genomic DNA from the blood cell samples. Library construction relied on the immunoSEQ multiplex PCR assay. For the multiplex PCR, a mixture combining 60 forward primers for TCR Vbeta segments and 13 reverse primers for TCR Jbeta segments was used. Amplification of the CDR3 region of rearranged TCR beta genes was performed with a multiplex PCR assay on genomic DNA. The amplified TCR beta libraries were sequenced on the Illumina HiSeq System as 87-base-pair reads. In the original analysis: Across the 500 to 700 repertoires, a later analysis counted some 81 million unique TCR beta chains, 9.5 million to 13 million of which were shared by at least two donors. A nearest-neighbor algorithm error-corrected the raw reads and collapsed the reads into unique sequences, merging closely related sequences to remove PCR and sequencing errors. To assign V, D and J gene segments, CDR3 sequences were aligned to IMGT reference sequences. Each retained sequence needed at least a six-nucleotide match to both a V gene segment and a J gene segment. Rearrangements were classified as productive when the CDR3 lacked stop codons and remained in frame with V and J, and all other rearrangements were classified as non-productive. Following IMGT convention, CDR3 was defined as the stretch from the second conserved V-encoded cysteine to the conserved J-encoded phenylalanine. The earlier analysis of roughly 590 of the donors excluded sequences that lacked an unambiguous match to a single V gene segment. In an earlier analysis of some 590 of the donors, V segments were called functional above 56.7% productive rearrangements and were called segregating when the between-donor standard deviation exceeded 5%. A statistical classification framework was built for diagnosing cytomegalovirus status from the catalog of TCR beta chain sequences. A later analysis assigned V and J genes by comparing TCR nucleotide sequences with IMGT/GENE-DB human TR gene sequences. In a later analysis, CDR3 sequences and most-parsimonious VDJ recombination scenarios were assigned using the TCRdist pipeline. In a later analysis, every TCR beta chain was defined by the combination of its CDR3 amino acid sequence and its V-gene family, and reads without a unique V-gene family were dropped. A later analysis removed nearly 600 highly shared, low-generation-probability nucleotide sequences to deal with suspected cross-contamination and a sequencing artifact. In a later analysis, a clonal expansion index was calculated for each public chain from normalized within-repertoire ranks of inferred template counts. A later analysis computed generation probabilities with a VDJ recombination model fitted to out-of-frame rearrangements, and checked the results against IGoR. A later analysis scored TCR-TCR, TCR-HLA and TCR-CMV co-occurrence with hypergeometric tests, applying a repertoire-size bias correction to TCR pairs. A later analysis estimated false discovery rates by permuting HLA or CMV assignments 20 times. In a later analysis, co-occurring TCRs were grouped using DBSCAN, and TCRdist sequence similarity was added for clustering within HLA-allele-positive subsets. Repertoires with fewer than 30,000 or more than 120,000 public chains were left out of co-occurrence clustering, as were five repertoires with anomalous nucleotide sharing. In its TCRdb copy, this immuneACCESS table keeps in-frame sequences only and misses some clones. Where compared with another copy, unresolved V genes explain less than half of these, and the others have no known cause. Clone size and V and J calls were adopted from that table, with D and trimming inferred from the DNA. In all, the sample holds 150,000 to 250,000 clones, and about 82% of those were seen once. Approximately 2.2% of the sample rests with the top ten.

The chain employs TRBV6-6 and TRBJ1-1; TRBD1 is perhaps the D gene, given 6 matching bases. What was sequenced was PBMCs. The sequence was collected from a woman between 50 and 59 years old in good health and CMV-seronegative. This receptor carries the CDR3 CASSYPRGRTEAFF. The sequence in DNA is TGTGCCAGCAGTTACCCCAGGGGAAGGACTGAAGCTTTCTTT.